Below, 17 T cell receptor beta chains from the same sample are listed, as sequenced in a study of blood T cell repertoires in COVID-19. Clones were sequenced by immunoSEQ multiplex PCR, and TCRdb holds only the in-frame ones, with some missing. Of approximately 14,000 clones listed, roughly 80% are singletons. Sequenced material: peripheral blood. The receptors originated from a man aged 35 to 55 with active or convalescent COVID-19.

This chain links TRBV19 with TRBJ1-2; D is uncertain. Germline V lookup: CDR1 LNHDA, CDR2 SQIVND (reference sequence). V was shortened by 10 bases and J by 0 bases, with 15 bases between the two germline ends. The CDR3 is 14 residues long. The CDR3: CAIETPEPNYGYTF. The CDR3 nucleotides are TGTGCCATCGAAACTCCGGAGCCTAACTATGGCTACACCTTC.

J is TRBJ1-4 and V is TRBV6-4; D unclear. Trimming took 4 bases from V and 0 from J, leaving 18 bases between them. Germline CDR1 is MRHNA and CDR2 is SNTAGT. CDR3 length: 18 amino acids. The CDR3 loop is CASSGALYSIATNEKLFF. CDR3 sequence (DNA): TGTGCCAGCAGTGGGGCCCTTTACAGTATAGCAACTAATGAAAAACTGTTTTTT.

This clone was recorded once. V is TRBV24-1 and J is TRBJ1-2; D might be TRBD1 (5 bases). The germline CDR1 and CDR2 sequences are KGHDR and SFDVKD. This CDR3 region has 14 residues. The germline V and J ends were trimmed by 4 bases and 1 base, with 9 bases remaining between them. The chain's CDR3 is CATSEEGYNYGYTF. CDR3 DNA sequence: TGTGCCACCAGTGAGGAGGGGTATAACTATGGCTACACCTTC.

The V call is TRBV3-1 (or the pseudogene TRBV3-2), the J call TRBJ2-7; TRBD1 might be the D (6 bases). V was clipped by 5 bases and J by 2 bases, with 10 bases between them. The germline gives CDR1 LGHDT, CDR2 YNNKEL (reference sequence). The CDR3 loop spans 13 amino acids. The CDR3 spells CASSYRETYEQYF. Written as DNA, the CDR3 is TGTGCCAGCAGCTACAGGGAGACCTACGAGCAGTACTTC.

The V gene is TRBV9, the J gene TRBJ1-4, with TRBD1 matching over 8 bases. V lost 3 bases, J lost 7 bases, and 8 bases stayed unmatched. The CDR3 covers 15 residues. Germline CDR1 is SGDLS and CDR2 is YYNGEE. CDR3 protein: CASSAAGTGGEKLFF. In DNA, the CDR3 is TGTGCCAGCAGCGCCGCCGGGACAGGTGGTGAAAAACTGTTTTTT.

J is TRBJ1-5 and V is TRBV3-1 (or the pseudogene TRBV3-2); D is possibly TRBD1 (6 bases). There are 16 residues in the CDR3. Per the germline V gene, CDR1 is LGHDT and CDR2 is YNNKEL (reference sequence). Between the trimmed V and J ends, which lost 0 bases and 4 bases, there was a span of 13 bases. DNA of the CDR3: TGTGCCAGCAGCCAAGATGCCCCAGGGGCTAATCAGCCCCAGCATTTT. As protein: CASSQDAPGANQPQHF.

This clone was observed a handful of times. The chain links TRBV7-8 to TRBJ1-6; D is possibly TRBD1 (5 bases). Germline V gives CDR1 SGHVS, CDR2 FQNEAQ. The CDR3 covers 16 residues. Trimming removed 4 bases at V and 6 bases at J, with 16 bases between. This CDR3 is CASSSLAGPPNSPLHF. The CDR3 region has the DNA TGTGCCAGCAGCTCCCTGGCGGGGCCACCTAATTCACCCCTCCACTTT.

This clone was observed a single time. J is TRBJ1-2 and V is TRBV4-1, with D uncertain. V lost 1 base to trimming and J lost 6 bases, with 18 bases between them. Germline CDR1 MGHRA, CDR2 YSYEKL. The CDR3 loop spans 16 amino acids. CDR3 nucleotide sequence: TGCGCCAGCAGCCAAGTTGAGGTCTTGGACTATGATGGCTACACCTTC. It translates to CASSQVEVLDYDGYTF.

The rearrangement links TRBV6-2 or TRBV6-3 to TRBJ1-5; TRBD1 aligns across 7 bases. V shed 2 bases and J 7 bases; nucleotides not matched to a gene: 5. This CDR3 contains 14 residues. Germline assignment: CDR1 MNHEY and CDR2 SVGEGT. CDR3 region: CASSYTGAGQPQHF. CDR3 DNA sequence: TGTGCCAGCAGTTACACAGGGGCGGGACAGCCCCAGCATTTT.

The gene calls are TRBV18 and TRBJ2-5; D possibly corresponds to TRBD1 (5 bases). V dropped 5 bases and J dropped 2 bases, with 12 bases sitting between them. Germline values: CDR1 KGHSH, CDR2 LQKENI. This CDR3 is built from 14 residues. This CDR3 is CASSTNQGQETQYF. In DNA form, the CDR3 reads TGTGCCAGCTCAACGAATCAGGGTCAAGAGACCCAGTACTTC.

This clone ranks as large. The rearrangement uses TRBV24-1 and TRBJ2-3, with D perhaps matching TRBD1 (5 bases). V was shortened by 4 bases and J by 6 bases, with 13 bases between the two germline ends. The CDR3 runs 14 residues. Germline CDR1 reads KGHDR; CDR2 reads SFDVKD. CDR3 sequence (DNA): TGTGCCACCAGTGACCGCCGACAGCAGGATACGCAGTATTTT. Its translation: CATSDRRQQDTQYF.

V gene TRBV6-6 combines with J gene TRBJ2-7; 11 positions agree with TRBD1. Germline-derived CDR1 and CDR2 are MNHNY and SVGAGI (reference sequence). Trimming removed 6 bases from V and 3 bases from J; junction bases left unmatched: 4. The CDR3 length is 14 residues. CDR3 in amino acids: CASRYGTGGYEQYF. Here the CDR3 DNA reads TGTGCCAGCAGATACGGGACAGGGGGCTACGAGCAGTACTTC.

This clone showed up just once. The V gene is TRBV4-2, the J gene TRBJ2-4, with 7 bases lining up with TRBD2. This CDR3 is built from 15 residues. Germline V lookup: CDR1 LGHNA, CDR2 YNFKEQ. The V gene end was trimmed by 0 bases and the J gene end by 7 bases; junction bases not matched to a gene: 6. CDR3 sequence (DNA): TGTGCCAGCAGCCAAGACGCTAGCGGAGCTAACATTCAGTACTTC. This codes for CASSQDASGANIQYF.

This clone was found a few times. The J gene is TRBJ1-3, the V gene TRBV4-3, with no clear D. The V gene lost 0 bases and the J gene lost 3 bases, with 9 bases spanning the gap. The CDR3 runs to 15 residues. Germline V gene data show CDR1 as LGHNA and CDR2 as YSLEER. The CDR3: CASSQDGTSGNTIYF. In nucleotides, the CDR3 is TGCGCCAGCAGCCAAGATGGTACGAGTGGAAACACCATATATTTT.

V gene TRBV11-2 combines with J gene TRBJ2-1; the match to TRBD2 covers 8 bases. The CDR3 is made up of 17 amino acids. In germline, CDR1 is SGHAT, CDR2 FQNNGV. Trimming at V came to 5 bases and at J to 0 bases, leaving 9 bases not matched to a gene. The CDR3 DNA sequence: TGTGCCAGCAGCCTCGGAAGACTAGCGTCCTCCTACAATGAGCAGTTCTTC. This encodes CASSLGRLASSYNEQFF.

This clone was recorded a few times. The chain joins TRBV27 to TRBJ2-1; a weak D match, TRBD1 (5 bases). CDR3 size: 12 residues. From germline, CDR1 is MNHEY and CDR2 SMNVEV (reference sequence). Trimming took 5 bases from V and 10 from J, leaving 12 bases between them. The CDR3 loop is CASSHQGREQFF. The DNA of the CDR3 is TGTGCCAGCAGTCACCAGGGTAGGGAGCAGTTCTTC.

V and J are TRBV6-2 or TRBV6-3 and TRBJ2-7; perhaps TRBD1 as D (6 bases). This CDR3 is built from 12 residues. CDR1 MNHEY and CDR2 SVGEGT come from the germline V gene. With 1 base removed from V and 7 bases from J, the gap between germline ends came to 8 bases. The CDR3 loop reads CASSYYTGEQYF. CDR3 sequence (DNA): TGTGCCAGCAGTTACTATACAGGGGAGCAGTACTTC.